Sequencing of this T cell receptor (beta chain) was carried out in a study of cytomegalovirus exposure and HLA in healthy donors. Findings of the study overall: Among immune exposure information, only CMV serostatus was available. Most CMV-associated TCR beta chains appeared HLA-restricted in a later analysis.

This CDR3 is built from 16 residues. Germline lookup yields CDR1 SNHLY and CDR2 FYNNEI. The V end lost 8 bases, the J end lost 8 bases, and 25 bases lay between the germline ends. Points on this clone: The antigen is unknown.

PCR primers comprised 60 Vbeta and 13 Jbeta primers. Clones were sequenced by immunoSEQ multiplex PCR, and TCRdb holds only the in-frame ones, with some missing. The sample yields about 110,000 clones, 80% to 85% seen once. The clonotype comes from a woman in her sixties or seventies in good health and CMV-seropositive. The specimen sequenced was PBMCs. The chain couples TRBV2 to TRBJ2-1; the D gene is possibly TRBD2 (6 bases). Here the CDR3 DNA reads TGTGCCAGCCGCCGCCGACCCCCCCAGCGGGCCGATGAGCAGTTCTTC. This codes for CASRRRPPQRADEQFF.